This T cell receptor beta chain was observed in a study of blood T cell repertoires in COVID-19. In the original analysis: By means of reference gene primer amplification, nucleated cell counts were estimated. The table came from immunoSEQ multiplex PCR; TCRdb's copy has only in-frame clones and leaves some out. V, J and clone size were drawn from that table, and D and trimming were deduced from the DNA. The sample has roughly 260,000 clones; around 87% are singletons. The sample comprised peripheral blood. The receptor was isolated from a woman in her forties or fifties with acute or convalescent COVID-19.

CDR3 sequence reads: CASSELAGVNSYEQYF. In DNA, the CDR3 is TGTGCCAGCAGTGAGTTAGCGGGAGTGAACTCCTACGAGCAGTACTTC. This chain links TRBV6-1 with TRBJ2-7; 9 nucleotides agree with TRBD2. Germline V gene sequence: CDR1 MNHNS, CDR2 SASEGT. The length of the CDR3 is 16 residues. V shed 3 bases and J 0 bases; nucleotides not matched to a gene: 6.